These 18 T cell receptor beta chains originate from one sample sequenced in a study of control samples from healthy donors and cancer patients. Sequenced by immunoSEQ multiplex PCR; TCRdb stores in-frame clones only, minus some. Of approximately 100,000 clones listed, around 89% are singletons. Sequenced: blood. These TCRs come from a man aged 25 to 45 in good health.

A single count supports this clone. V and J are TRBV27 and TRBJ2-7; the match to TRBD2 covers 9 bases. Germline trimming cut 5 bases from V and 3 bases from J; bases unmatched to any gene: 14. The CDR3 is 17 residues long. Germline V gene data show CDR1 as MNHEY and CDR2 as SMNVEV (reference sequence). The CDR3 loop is CASSTLLGAGGLYEQYF. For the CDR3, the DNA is TGTGCCAGCAGTACCCTCCTCGGAGCGGGAGGTCTCTACGAGCAGTACTTC.

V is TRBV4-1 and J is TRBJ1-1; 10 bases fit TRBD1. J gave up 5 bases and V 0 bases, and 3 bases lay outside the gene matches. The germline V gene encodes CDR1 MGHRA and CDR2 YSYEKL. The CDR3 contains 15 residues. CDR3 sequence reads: CASSQETGGRTEAFF. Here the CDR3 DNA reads TGCGCCAGCAGCCAAGAGACAGGGGGCCGAACTGAAGCTTTCTTT.

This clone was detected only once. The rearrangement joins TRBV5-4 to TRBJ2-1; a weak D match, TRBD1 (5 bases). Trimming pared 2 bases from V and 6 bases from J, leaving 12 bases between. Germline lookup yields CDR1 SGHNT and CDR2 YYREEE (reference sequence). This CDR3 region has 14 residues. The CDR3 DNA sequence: TGTGCCAGCAGCTTTAATCAACAGGTCAATGAGCAGTTCTTC. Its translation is CASSFNQQVNEQFF.

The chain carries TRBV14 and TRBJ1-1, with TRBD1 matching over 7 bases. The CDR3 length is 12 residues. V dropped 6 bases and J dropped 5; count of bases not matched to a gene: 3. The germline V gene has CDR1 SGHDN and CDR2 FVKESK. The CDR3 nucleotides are TGTGCCAGCAGACAGACAGGGACTGAAGCTTTCTTT. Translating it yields CASRQTGTEAFF.

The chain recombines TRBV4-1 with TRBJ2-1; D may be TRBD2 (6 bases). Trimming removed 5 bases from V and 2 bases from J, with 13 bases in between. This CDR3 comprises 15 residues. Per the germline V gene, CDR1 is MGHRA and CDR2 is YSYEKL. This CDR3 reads CASSGTEGPYNEQFF. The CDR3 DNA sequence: TGCGCCAGCAGCGGGACTGAAGGGCCCTACAATGAGCAGTTCTTC.

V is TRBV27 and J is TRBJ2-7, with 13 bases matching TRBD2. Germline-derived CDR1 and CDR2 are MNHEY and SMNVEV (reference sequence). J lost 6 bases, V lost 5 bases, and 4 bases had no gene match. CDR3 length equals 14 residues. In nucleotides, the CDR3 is TGTGCCAGCAGTCGGACTAGCGGGAGAGGCGAGCAGTACTTC. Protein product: CASSRTSGRGEQYF.

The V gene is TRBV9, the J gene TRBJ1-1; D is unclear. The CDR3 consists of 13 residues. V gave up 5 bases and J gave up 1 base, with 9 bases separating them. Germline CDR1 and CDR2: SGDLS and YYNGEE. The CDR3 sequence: CASRADGNTEAFF. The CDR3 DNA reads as TGTGCCAGCAGAGCGGACGGGAACACTGAAGCTTTCTTT.

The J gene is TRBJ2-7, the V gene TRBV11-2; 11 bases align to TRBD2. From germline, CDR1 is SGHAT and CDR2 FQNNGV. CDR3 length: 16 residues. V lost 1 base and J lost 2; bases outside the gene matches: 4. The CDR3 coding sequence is TGTGCCAGCAGCTTAGCCCTGGGACTAGCGGCCTACGAGCAGTACTTC. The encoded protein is CASSLALGLAAYEQYF.

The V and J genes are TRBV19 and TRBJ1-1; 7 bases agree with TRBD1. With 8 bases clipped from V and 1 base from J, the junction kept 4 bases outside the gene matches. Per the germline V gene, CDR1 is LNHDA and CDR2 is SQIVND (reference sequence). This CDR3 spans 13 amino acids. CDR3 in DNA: TGTGCCAGTCGAGGACAGGAGAACACTGAAGCTTTCTTT. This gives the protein CASRGQENTEAFF.

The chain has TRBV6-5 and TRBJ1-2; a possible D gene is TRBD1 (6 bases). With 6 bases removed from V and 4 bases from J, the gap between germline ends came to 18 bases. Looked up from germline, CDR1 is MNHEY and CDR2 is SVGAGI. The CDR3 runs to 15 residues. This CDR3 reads CASRNPQGPPYGYTF. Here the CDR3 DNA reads TGTGCCAGCAGGAACCCTCAGGGGCCTCCCTATGGCTACACCTTC.

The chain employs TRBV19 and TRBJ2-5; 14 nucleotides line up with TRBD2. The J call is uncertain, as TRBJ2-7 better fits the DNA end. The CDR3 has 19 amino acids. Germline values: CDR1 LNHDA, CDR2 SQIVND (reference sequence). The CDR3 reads CASSPPRTSGRWQGGEQYF. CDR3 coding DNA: TGTGCCAGTAGTCCCCCTCGGACTAGCGGGAGGTGGCAAGGGGGCGAGCAGTACTTC.

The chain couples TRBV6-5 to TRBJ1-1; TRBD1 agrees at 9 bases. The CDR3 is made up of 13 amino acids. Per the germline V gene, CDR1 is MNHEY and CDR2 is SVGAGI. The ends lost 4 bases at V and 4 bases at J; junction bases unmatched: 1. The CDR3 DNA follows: TGTGCCAGCAGTTTACAGGGGGCCACTGAAGCTTTCTTT. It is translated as CASSLQGATEAFF.

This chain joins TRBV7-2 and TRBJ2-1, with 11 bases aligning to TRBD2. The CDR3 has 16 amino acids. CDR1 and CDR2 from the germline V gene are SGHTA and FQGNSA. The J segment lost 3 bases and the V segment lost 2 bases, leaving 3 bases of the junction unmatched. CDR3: CASSLSGTSGYNEQFF. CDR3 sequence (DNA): TGTGCCAGCAGCTTATCCGGGACTAGCGGCTACAATGAGCAGTTCTTC.

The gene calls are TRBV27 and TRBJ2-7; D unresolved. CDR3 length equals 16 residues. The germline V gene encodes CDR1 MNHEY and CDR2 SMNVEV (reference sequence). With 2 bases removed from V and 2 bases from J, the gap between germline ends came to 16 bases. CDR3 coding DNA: TGTGCCAGCAGTTTAAGTTCGGCAGGATTAGCCTACGAGCAGTACTTC. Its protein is CASSLSSAGLAYEQYF.

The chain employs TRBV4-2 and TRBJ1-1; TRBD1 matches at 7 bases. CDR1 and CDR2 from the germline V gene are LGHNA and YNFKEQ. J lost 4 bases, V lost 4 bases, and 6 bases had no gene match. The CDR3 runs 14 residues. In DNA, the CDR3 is TGTGCCAGCAGCCCCGTCGAGGGGGCCACTGAAGCTTTCTTT. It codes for CASSPVEGATEAFF.

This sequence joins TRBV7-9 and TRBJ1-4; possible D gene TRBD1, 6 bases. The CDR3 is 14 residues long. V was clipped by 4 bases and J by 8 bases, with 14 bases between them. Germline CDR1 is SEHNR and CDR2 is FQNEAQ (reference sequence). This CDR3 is CASSSVRDTEKLFF. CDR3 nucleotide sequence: TGTGCCAGCAGCTCAGTTCGGGACACGGAAAAACTGTTTTTT.

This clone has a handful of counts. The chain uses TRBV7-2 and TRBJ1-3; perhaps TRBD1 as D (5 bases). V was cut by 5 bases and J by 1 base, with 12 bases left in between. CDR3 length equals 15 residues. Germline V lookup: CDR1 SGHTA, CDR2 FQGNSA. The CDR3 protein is CASSPGPNSGNTIYF. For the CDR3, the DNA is TGTGCCAGCAGCCCGGGACCGAATTCTGGAAACACCATATATTTT.

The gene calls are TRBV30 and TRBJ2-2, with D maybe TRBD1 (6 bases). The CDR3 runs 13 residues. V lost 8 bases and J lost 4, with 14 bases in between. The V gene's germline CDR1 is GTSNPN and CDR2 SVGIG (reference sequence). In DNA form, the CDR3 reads TGTGCCCGGACAGCGCAGGGCACCGGGGAGCTGTTTTTT. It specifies CARTAQGTGELFF.